The sequence of this T cell receptor (beta chain) was determined in a study of CD8 T cell repertoires and HIV-1 epitope variants. Looking at the study overall: Separate wells received one of Twenty-five Gag or Nef variant peptides. Controls included no peptide, Ebola AY9 epitope, and a CMV, EBV, flu pool. Autologous T cell-negative cells served as antigen-presenting cells in equal numbers.

Assay: immunoSEQ multiplex PCR; the TCRdb copy retains only in-frame clones and omits some. Of 6,000 to 8,000 clones listed, 65% are singletons. Note on this clone: What it recognizes is unknown.

The CDR3 loop spans 16 amino acids. Trimming stripped 0 bases from V and 2 bases from J, with 14 bases between. The V gene's germline CDR1 is SGDLS and CDR2 YYNGEE. The rearrangement uses TRBV9 and TRBJ1-2; a possible D gene is TRBD1 (5 bases). Sequencing was done on a sample of cultured CD8+ T cells derived from PBMCs. The clonotype was recovered from a male donor with HIV. The CDR3 DNA follows: TGTGCCAGCAGCGTAGGGTTGGGGCAAGACAACTATGGCTACACCTTC. Translated: CASSVGLGQDNYGYTF.